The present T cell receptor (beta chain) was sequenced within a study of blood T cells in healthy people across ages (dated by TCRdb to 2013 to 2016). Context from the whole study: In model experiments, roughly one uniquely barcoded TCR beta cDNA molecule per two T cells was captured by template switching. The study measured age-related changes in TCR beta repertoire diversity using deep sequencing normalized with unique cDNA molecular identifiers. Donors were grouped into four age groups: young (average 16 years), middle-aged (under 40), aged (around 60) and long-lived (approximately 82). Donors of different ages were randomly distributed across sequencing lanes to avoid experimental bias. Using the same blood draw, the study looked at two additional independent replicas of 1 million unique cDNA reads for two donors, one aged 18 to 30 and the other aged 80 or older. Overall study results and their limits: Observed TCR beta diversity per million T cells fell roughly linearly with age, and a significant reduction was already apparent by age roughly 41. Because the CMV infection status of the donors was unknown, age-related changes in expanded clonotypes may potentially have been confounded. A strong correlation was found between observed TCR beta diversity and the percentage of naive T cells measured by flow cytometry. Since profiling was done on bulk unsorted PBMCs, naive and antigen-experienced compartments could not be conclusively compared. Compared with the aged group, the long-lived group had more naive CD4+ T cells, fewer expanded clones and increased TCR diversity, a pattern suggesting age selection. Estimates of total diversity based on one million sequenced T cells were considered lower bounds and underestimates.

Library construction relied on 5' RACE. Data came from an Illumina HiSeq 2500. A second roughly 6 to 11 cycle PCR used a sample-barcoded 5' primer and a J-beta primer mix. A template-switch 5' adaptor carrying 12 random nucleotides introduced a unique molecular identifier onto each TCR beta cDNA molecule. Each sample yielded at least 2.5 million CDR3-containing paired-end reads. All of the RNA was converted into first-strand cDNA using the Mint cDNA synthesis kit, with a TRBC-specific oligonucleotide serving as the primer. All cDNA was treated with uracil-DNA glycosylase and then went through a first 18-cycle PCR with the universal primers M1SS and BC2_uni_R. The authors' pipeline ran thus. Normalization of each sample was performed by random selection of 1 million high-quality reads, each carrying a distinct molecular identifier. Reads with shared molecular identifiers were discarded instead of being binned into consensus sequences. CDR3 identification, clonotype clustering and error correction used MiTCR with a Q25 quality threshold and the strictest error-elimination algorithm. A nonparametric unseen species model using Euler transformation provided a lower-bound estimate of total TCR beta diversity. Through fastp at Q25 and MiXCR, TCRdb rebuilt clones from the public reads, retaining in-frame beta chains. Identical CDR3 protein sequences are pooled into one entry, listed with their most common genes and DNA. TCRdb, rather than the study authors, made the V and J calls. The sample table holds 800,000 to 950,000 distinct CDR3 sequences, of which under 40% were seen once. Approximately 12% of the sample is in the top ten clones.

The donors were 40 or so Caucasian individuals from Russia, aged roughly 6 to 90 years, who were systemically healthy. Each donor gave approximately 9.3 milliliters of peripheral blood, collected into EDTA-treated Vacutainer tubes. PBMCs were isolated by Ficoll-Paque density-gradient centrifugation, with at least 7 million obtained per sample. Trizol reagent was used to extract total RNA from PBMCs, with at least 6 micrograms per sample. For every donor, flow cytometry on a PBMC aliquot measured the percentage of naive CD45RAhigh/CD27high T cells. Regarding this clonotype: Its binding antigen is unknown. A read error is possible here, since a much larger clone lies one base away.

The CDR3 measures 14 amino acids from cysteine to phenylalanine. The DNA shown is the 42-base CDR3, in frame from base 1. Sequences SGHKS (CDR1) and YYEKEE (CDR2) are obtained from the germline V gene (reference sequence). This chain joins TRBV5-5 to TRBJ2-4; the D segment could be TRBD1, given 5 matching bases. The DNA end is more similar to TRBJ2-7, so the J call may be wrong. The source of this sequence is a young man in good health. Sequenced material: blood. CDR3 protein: CASSAAGISLEQYF. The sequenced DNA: TGTGCCAGCAGCGCCGCAGGGATCTCGCTCGAGCAGTACTTC.